The rows below give T cell receptor beta chains drawn from one sample of a study of T cell changes during pregnancy in multiple sclerosis. The protocol was immunoSEQ multiplex PCR, while the TCRdb copy is restricted to in-frame clones and leaves out a portion. The table has around 50,000 clones, 95% seen once. The source material was CD8+ T cells from peripheral blood mononuclear cells, sampled in the first trimester of pregnancy. The receptors were sampled from a female donor with multiple sclerosis, enrolled in a pregnancy study. Both conserved end residues are part of each CDR3. Each record gives: CDR3 protein, CDR3 DNA, J gene, D gene, clone size, CDR3 length, V gene. The D gene is left open where the match is weak. Not every row has a clone size; where given, it reads once, few, many or a size class.

CDR3aa: CASSFSDSLETQYF
CDR3nt: TGTGCCAGCAGCTTCTCGGACAGCCTAGAGACCCAGTACTTC
j_gene: TRBJ2-5
d_gene: NA
abundance: NA
len: 14
v_gene: TRBV7-9

CDR3aa: CASSLTAGVYNEQFF
CDR3nt: TGTGCCAGCAGCTTAACAGCGGGAGTTTACAATGAGCAGTTCTTC
j_gene: TRBJ2-1
d_gene: TRBD2
abundance: NA
len: 15
v_gene: TRBV7-9

CDR3aa: CASRDTGRSYEQYF
CDR3nt: TGTGCCAGTAGGGATACAGGGAGATCCTACGAGCAGTACTTC
j_gene: TRBJ2-7
d_gene: NA
abundance: NA
len: 14
v_gene: TRBV19

CDR3aa: CASRGLLTRGNYGYTF
CDR3nt: TGTGCCAGTAGGGGGCTTCTAACCAGGGGCAACTATGGCTACACCTTC
j_gene: TRBJ1-2
d_gene: NA
abundance: NA
len: 16
v_gene: TRBV19

CDR3aa: CASSPRPGNEQFF
CDR3nt: TGTGCCAGCAGCCCCAGGCCCGGCAATGAGCAGTTCTTC
j_gene: TRBJ2-1
d_gene: NA
abundance: NA
len: 13
v_gene: TRBV11-2

CDR3aa: CASSAGEKLFF
CDR3nt: TGTGCCAGTAGTGCCGGTGAAAAACTGTTTTTT
j_gene: TRBJ1-4
d_gene: NA
abundance: NA
len: 11
v_gene: TRBV19

CDR3aa: CASSVGEGAYEQYF
CDR3nt: TGTGCCAGCAGCGTAGGAGAGGGGGCCTACGAGCAGTACTTC
j_gene: TRBJ2-7
d_gene: NA
abundance: once
len: 14
v_gene: TRBV9

CDR3aa: CASSQETSGYNEQFF
CDR3nt: TGCGCCAGCAGCCAAGAAACTAGTGGTTACAATGAGCAGTTCTTC
j_gene: TRBJ2-1
d_gene: NA
abundance: NA
len: 15
v_gene: TRBV4-3

CDR3aa: CASSTQGHTDTQYF
CDR3nt: TGCGCCAGCAGCACACAGGGTCACACAGATACGCAGTATTTT
j_gene: TRBJ2-3
d_gene: NA
abundance: NA
len: 14
v_gene: TRBV5-1

CDR3aa: CAWSAKPRHTNYGYTF
CDR3nt: TGTGCCTGGAGTGCCAAACCTCGACACACTAACTATGGCTACACCTTC
j_gene: TRBJ1-2
d_gene: NA
abundance: NA
len: 16
v_gene: TRBV30

CDR3aa: CASSLVSGTEAFF
CDR3nt: TGTGCCAGCAGCTTAGTTAGCGGAACCGAAGCTTTCTTT
j_gene: TRBJ1-1
d_gene: NA
abundance: NA
len: 13
v_gene: TRBV7-2

CDR3aa: CASSFPTGAGTEAFF
CDR3nt: TGTGCCAGCAGCTTCCCAACAGGGGCAGGAACTGAAGCTTTCTTT
j_gene: TRBJ1-1
d_gene: TRBD1
abundance: NA
len: 15
v_gene: TRBV7-9

CDR3aa: CASSTRDRSEGGGYTF
CDR3nt: TGTGCCAGCAGCACCCGGGACAGGTCAGAAGGGGGTGGCTACACCTTC
j_gene: TRBJ1-2
d_gene: TRBD1
abundance: once
len: 16
v_gene: TRBV11-2

CDR3aa: CASSLGGTENYGYTF
CDR3nt: TGTGCCAGCAGCTTAGGGGGGACAGAAAACTATGGCTACACCTTC
j_gene: TRBJ1-2
d_gene: TRBD1
abundance: NA
len: 15
v_gene: TRBV7-9

CDR3aa: CASRTSANGELFF
CDR3nt: TGTGCCAGCAGGACTAGCGCGAACGGGGAGCTGTTTTTT
j_gene: TRBJ2-2
d_gene: TRBD2
abundance: NA
len: 13
v_gene: TRBV28

CDR3aa: CAWMGGLAGGPSYNEQFF
CDR3nt: TGTGCCTGGATGGGCGGGCTAGCGGGAGGACCGTCCTACAATGAGCAGTTCTTC
j_gene: TRBJ2-1
d_gene: TRBD2
abundance: NA
len: 18
v_gene: TRBV30

CDR3aa: CASSITGGGLSNYEQYF
CDR3nt: TGTGCCAGTAGTATAACAGGTGGGGGACTATCTAACTACGAGCAGTACTTC
j_gene: TRBJ2-7
d_gene: TRBD2
abundance: NA
len: 17
v_gene: TRBV19

CDR3aa: CASSLRGNEQFF
CDR3nt: TGTGCCAGCAGCTTACGAGGAAATGAGCAGTTCTTC
j_gene: TRBJ2-1
d_gene: NA
abundance: NA
len: 12
v_gene: TRBV7-9

CDR3aa: CASSQDPAGGGLYEQYF
CDR3nt: TGTGCCAGCAGCCAAGATCCCGCGGGAGGGGGACTTTACGAGCAGTACTTC
j_gene: TRBJ2-7
d_gene: TRBD2
abundance: NA
len: 17
v_gene: TRBV4-2

CDR3aa: CASSEWFGGSYNEQFF
CDR3nt: TGTGCCAGCAGTGAATGGTTTGGCGGGAGCTACAATGAGCAGTTCTTC
j_gene: TRBJ2-1
d_gene: TRBD2
abundance: NA
len: 16
v_gene: TRBV2

CDR3aa: CASGQGREQFF
CDR3nt: TGTGCTAGTGGTCAGGGGAGAGAGCAGTTCTTC
j_gene: TRBJ2-1
d_gene: NA
abundance: NA
len: 11
v_gene: TRBV12-5

CDR3aa: CASSAGQSYGYTF
CDR3nt: TGTGCCAGTAGTGCCGGACAGAGCTATGGCTACACCTTC
j_gene: TRBJ1-2
d_gene: NA
abundance: NA
len: 13
v_gene: TRBV19

CDR3aa: CASSEGLAGGPVTDTQYF
CDR3nt: TGTGCCAGCAGTGAAGGACTAGCGGGAGGGCCGGTCACAGATACGCAGTATTTT
j_gene: TRBJ2-3
d_gene: TRBD2
abundance: NA
len: 18
v_gene: TRBV6-1

CDR3aa: CASSYLKMGLTIYF
CDR3nt: TGTGCCAGCAGTTACTTAAAAATGGGACTGACCATATATTTT
j_gene: TRBJ1-3
d_gene: NA
abundance: NA
len: 14
v_gene: TRBV6-6

CDR3aa: CASSWGESYEQYF
CDR3nt: TGTGCCAGCAGCTGGGGAGAGTCCTACGAGCAGTACTTC
j_gene: TRBJ2-7
d_gene: NA
abundance: NA
len: 13
v_gene: TRBV7-6

CDR3aa: CASSIGGHEYEQYF
CDR3nt: TGTGCCAGTAGTATTGGGGGACACGAGTACGAGCAGTACTTC
j_gene: TRBJ2-7
d_gene: NA
abundance: NA
len: 14
v_gene: TRBV19

CDR3aa: CASSLVGRTNYGYTF
CDR3nt: TGTGCCAGCAGCTTAGTCGGCAGGACTAACTATGGCTACACCTTC
j_gene: TRBJ1-2
d_gene: NA
abundance: NA
len: 15
v_gene: TRBV13

CDR3aa: CASSYSGTGNEQYF
CDR3nt: TGTGCCAGCAGTTACTCCGGGACAGGGAACGAGCAGTACTTC
j_gene: TRBJ2-7
d_gene: TRBD1
abundance: once
len: 14
v_gene: TRBV6-5

CDR3aa: CASSWGGDILGYTF
CDR3nt: TGTGCCAGCAGCTGGGGGGGGGACATCCTTGGCTACACCTTC
j_gene: TRBJ1-2
d_gene: NA
abundance: NA
len: 14
v_gene: TRBV5-5

CDR3aa: CASSKVPWTFHTQYF
CDR3nt: TGTGCCAGCAGCAAAGTGCCCTGGACATTCCATACGCAGTATTTT
j_gene: TRBJ2-3
d_gene: NA
abundance: NA
len: 15
v_gene: TRBV21-1

CDR3aa: CASSEADSGGYTF
CDR3nt: TGTGCCAGCAGTGAGGCGGACAGCGGTGGCTACACCTTC
j_gene: TRBJ1-2
d_gene: NA
abundance: NA
len: 13
v_gene: TRBV6-1

CDR3aa: CASSTPRGRLNEQYF
CDR3nt: TGTGCCAGTAGTACCCCCAGGGGTAGGCTGAACGAGCAGTACTTC
j_gene: TRBJ2-7
d_gene: NA
abundance: once
len: 15
v_gene: TRBV19

CDR3aa: CAWSVLGHSGRGYEQYF
CDR3nt: TGTGCCTGGAGTGTCTTGGGCCACAGTGGCAGGGGCTACGAGCAGTACTTC
j_gene: TRBJ2-7
d_gene: NA
abundance: NA
len: 17
v_gene: TRBV30

CDR3aa: CASMGGMYNEQFF
CDR3nt: TGCGCCAGCATGGGCGGGATGTACAATGAGCAGTTCTTC
j_gene: TRBJ2-1
d_gene: NA
abundance: NA
len: 13
v_gene: TRBV5-1

CDR3aa: CASSLIWTSGSDEQFF
CDR3nt: TGCGCCAGCAGCTTGATATGGACTAGCGGGAGCGATGAGCAGTTCTTC
j_gene: TRBJ2-1
d_gene: TRBD2
abundance: NA
len: 16
v_gene: TRBV5-1

CDR3aa: CASSLSSTSREQFF
CDR3nt: TGTGCCAGCAGCCTATCCTCGACTAGTCGTGAGCAGTTCTTC
j_gene: TRBJ2-1
d_gene: NA
abundance: NA
len: 14
v_gene: TRBV4-2

CDR3aa: CASRNRGYYGYTF
CDR3nt: TGTGCCAGCAGGAACAGGGGTTATTATGGCTACACCTTC
j_gene: TRBJ1-2
d_gene: TRBD1
abundance: NA
len: 13
v_gene: TRBV5-4

CDR3aa: CASTYTDTQYF
CDR3nt: TGTGCCAGCACCTACACAGATACGCAGTATTTT
j_gene: TRBJ2-3
d_gene: NA
abundance: NA
len: 11
v_gene: TRBV28

CDR3aa: CASTESGTSGRAVDTQYF
CDR3nt: TGTGCCAGCACCGAGTCCGGGACTAGCGGGAGGGCTGTAGATACGCAGTATTTT
j_gene: TRBJ2-3
d_gene: TRBD2
abundance: once
len: 18
v_gene: TRBV28

CDR3aa: CASSLRTGGTGELFF
CDR3nt: TGCGCCAGCAGCCTCCGGACAGGGGGCACCGGGGAGCTGTTTTTT
j_gene: TRBJ2-2
d_gene: TRBD1
abundance: NA
len: 15
v_gene: TRBV4-1

CDR3aa: CASSRTRPSPTLHYEQYF
CDR3nt: TGCGCCAGCAGTCGGACAAGACCCTCTCCTACCCTCCACTACGAGCAGTACTTC
j_gene: TRBJ2-7
d_gene: NA
abundance: NA
len: 18
v_gene: TRBV23-1

CDR3aa: CASSLNPTGANTGELFF
CDR3nt: TGTGCCAGCAGCCTCAACCCTACAGGGGCGAACACCGGGGAGCTGTTTTTT
j_gene: TRBJ2-2
d_gene: TRBD1
abundance: once
len: 17
v_gene: TRBV7-6

CDR3aa: CASSPGLAGTYNEQFF
CDR3nt: TGTGCCAGCAGCCCGGGACTAGCGGGAACATACAATGAGCAGTTCTTC
j_gene: TRBJ2-1
d_gene: TRBD2
abundance: NA
len: 16
v_gene: TRBV11-3

CDR3aa: CASSPPRGYSGNTIYF
CDR3nt: TGTGCCAGCAGCCCCCCCCGGGGTTACTCTGGAAACACCATATATTTT
j_gene: TRBJ1-3
d_gene: NA
abundance: NA
len: 16
v_gene: TRBV13

CDR3aa: CASSEIPPFGQGVYNEQFF
CDR3nt: TGTGCCAGCAGTGAAATTCCCCCTTTCGGACAGGGGGTCTACAATGAGCAGTTCTTC
j_gene: TRBJ2-1
d_gene: TRBD1
abundance: once
len: 19
v_gene: TRBV2

CDR3aa: CASSSTRQGTDTQYF
CDR3nt: TGTGCCAGCAGCTCTACGAGACAGGGCACAGATACGCAGTATTTT
j_gene: TRBJ2-3
d_gene: NA
abundance: NA
len: 15
v_gene: TRBV7-9

CDR3aa: CASSLAGGARNEQFF
CDR3nt: TGTGCCAGCAGTTTGGCCGGGGGGGCGAGAAATGAGCAGTTCTTC
j_gene: TRBJ2-1
d_gene: TRBD2
abundance: once
len: 15
v_gene: TRBV27

CDR3aa: CASSPFYEAFF
CDR3nt: TGTGCCAGCAGCCCCTTCTATGAAGCTTTCTTT
j_gene: TRBJ1-1
d_gene: NA
abundance: NA
len: 11
v_gene: TRBV11-2

CDR3aa: CASSLTGTTEAFF
CDR3nt: TGTGCCAGCTCACTTACAGGGACCACTGAAGCTTTCTTT
j_gene: TRBJ1-1
d_gene: NA
abundance: NA
len: 13
v_gene: TRBV18

CDR3aa: CASSAAGQGAYGYTF
CDR3nt: TGTGCCAGCAGCGCAGCGGGGCAGGGGGCCTATGGCTACACCTTC
j_gene: TRBJ1-2
d_gene: TRBD1
abundance: once
len: 15
v_gene: TRBV9

CDR3aa: CASSFSSDRGEQYF
CDR3nt: TGTGCCAGCAGTTTTTCCTCGGACAGGGGCGAGCAGTACTTC
j_gene: TRBJ2-7
d_gene: TRBD1
abundance: NA
len: 14
v_gene: TRBV27

CDR3aa: CASSKIGWANPQPQHF
CDR3nt: TGCGCCAGCTCTAAAATAGGTTGGGCCAATCCCCAGCCCCAGCATTTT
j_gene: TRBJ1-5
d_gene: NA
abundance: NA
len: 16
v_gene: TRBV23-1

CDR3aa: CASSPLATDTQYF
CDR3nt: TGTGCCAGCAGTCCCTTAGCCACAGATACGCAGTATTTT
j_gene: TRBJ2-3
d_gene: NA
abundance: NA
len: 13
v_gene: TRBV27

CDR3aa: CAWSSMGSRTGNEQFF
CDR3nt: TGTGCCTGGAGTTCGATGGGCAGCCGGACGGGGAATGAGCAGTTCTTC
j_gene: TRBJ2-1
d_gene: NA
abundance: once
len: 16
v_gene: TRBV30

CDR3aa: CASSQAGRTGATEAFF
CDR3nt: TGCGCCAGCAGCCAAGCCGGAAGGACAGGGGCCACTGAAGCTTTCTTT
j_gene: TRBJ1-1
d_gene: TRBD1
abundance: once
len: 16
v_gene: TRBV4-1

CDR3aa: CASSVDQRGYEQYF
CDR3nt: TGTGCCAGCAGCGTAGATCAACGGGGGTACGAGCAGTACTTC
j_gene: TRBJ2-7
d_gene: NA
abundance: NA
len: 14
v_gene: TRBV9

CDR3aa: CASSPTGQGNTIYF
CDR3nt: TGTGCCAGCAGTCCAACAGGGCAGGGAAACACCATATATTTT
j_gene: TRBJ1-3
d_gene: NA
abundance: NA
len: 14
v_gene: TRBV6-5

CDR3aa: CASSPQMTGLAGGEEQFF
CDR3nt: TGTGCCAGCAGCCCCCAAATGACAGGACTAGCGGGGGGGGAAGAGCAGTTCTTC
j_gene: TRBJ2-1
d_gene: TRBD2
abundance: NA
len: 18
v_gene: TRBV7-3

CDR3aa: CASSSGQGSYEQYF
CDR3nt: TGTGCCAGCAGCTCGGGACAGGGTTCCTACGAGCAGTACTTC
j_gene: TRBJ2-7
d_gene: TRBD1
abundance: NA
len: 14
v_gene: TRBV7-9